Below are 17 T cell receptor beta chains sequenced from a single sample in a study of shared clonotypes between healthy human individuals. Profiled with immunoSEQ multiplex PCR; TCRdb holds only in-frame clones, not every one. The sample comprises more than 2,000,000 clones, 90% to 95% of which are singletons, and around 0.4% rests with the top ten. The source material was naive CD4+ T cells from PBMCs. The subset: CD45RA+ positively selected. The source is a young man in good health. Some clones in this sample may be carry-over from other donors' samples.

CDR3 residues: CASSLGGLAPVQYF. For the CDR3, the DNA is TGCGCCAGCAGCTTGGGGGGACTAGCCCCCGTGCAGTACTTC. The V call is TRBV5-1, the J call TRBJ2-7, with 9 nucleotides matching TRBD2. Germline V lookup: CDR1 SGHRS, CDR2 YFSETQ. CDR3 length: 14 amino acids. The ends lost 0 bases at V and 9 bases at J; junction bases unmatched: 7.

The rearrangement joins TRBV6-1 to TRBJ1-4, with D unresolved. Germline-derived CDR1 and CDR2 are MNHNS and SASEGT. The ends were cut back, 2 bases at V and 4 bases at J, with 8 bases in the middle. The CDR3 runs 14 residues. The CDR3: CASSEPVHNEKLFF. Here the CDR3 DNA reads TGTGCCAGCAGTGAACCAGTTCATAATGAAAAACTGTTTTTT.

This chain links TRBV15 with TRBJ2-1; 7 nucleotides agree with TRBD2. V lost 5 bases, J lost 2 bases, and 12 bases stayed unmatched. CDR1 and CDR2 (germline): LNHNV, YYDKDF (reference sequence). This CDR3 region has 17 residues. CDR3 amino acids: CATSQRRGGRTYNEQFF. CDR3 DNA sequence: TGTGCCACCAGCCAGCGGCGTGGCGGGAGAACCTACAATGAGCAGTTCTTC.

Points on this clone: Distinct nucleotide sequences in the sample also encode this CDR3. V and J are TRBV10-3 and TRBJ2-3; D remains unclear. Germline V lookup: CDR1 ENHRY, CDR2 SYGVKD. CDR3 length equals 12 residues. The V end lost 6 bases, the J end lost 4 bases, and 8 bases lay between the germline ends. The CDR3 loop reads CAISGVSDTQYF. The CDR3 DNA is TGTGCCATCAGCGGAGTATCAGATACGCAGTATTTT.

This chain joins TRBV4-2 and TRBJ2-7, with TRBD2 matching over 7 bases. The germline CDR1 and CDR2 sequences are LGHNA and YNFKEQ. Trimming took 3 bases from V and 3 from J; bases not matched to a gene: 5. The CDR3 runs 14 residues. The CDR3 here is CASSQGEGSYEQYF. CDR3 sequence (DNA): TGTGCCAGCAGCCAGGGGGAGGGTAGCTACGAGCAGTACTTC.

The chain uses TRBV7-3 and TRBJ1-1, with D perhaps matching TRBD1 (5 bases). V was clipped by 3 bases and J by 3 bases, with 5 bases between them. Germline CDR1 is SGHTA and CDR2 is FQGTGA. The CDR3 length is 12 residues. Written as DNA, the CDR3 is TGTGCCAGCAGCTTCAGGGACACTGAAGCTTTCTTT. This translates into CASSFRDTEAFF.

V usage is TRBV7-8 and J usage is TRBJ2-5, with TRBD1 matching 9 bases. The CDR3 is 14 amino acids. Germline V gives CDR1 SGHVS, CDR2 FQNEAQ. The V and J ends lost 4 bases and 5 bases, in that order; junction bases with no gene match: 5. CDR3 residues: CASSSTGGGETQYF. As DNA, the CDR3 is TGTGCCAGCAGCTCGACAGGGGGTGGGGAGACCCAGTACTTC. Combining the CDR3 with reference TRBV7-8 and TRBJ2-5 gives the whole variable domain GAGVSQSPRYKVAKRGQDVALRCDPISGHVSLFWYQQALGQGPEFLTYFQNEAQLDKSGLPSDRFFAERPEGSVSTLKIQRTQQEDSAVYLCASSSTGGGETQYFGPGTRLLVL.

The genes are TRBV19 and TRBJ2-1; TRBD2 is a possible D gene (5 bases). CDR3 size: 14 residues. Trimming removed 5 bases from V and 5 bases from J, with 13 bases in between. Germline-derived CDR1 and CDR2 are LNHDA and SQIVND (reference sequence). The CDR3 region is CASSPTGFDNEQFF. The CDR3 coding sequence is TGTGCCAGTAGTCCAACGGGATTCGACAATGAGCAGTTCTTC.

This chain joins TRBV6-1 and TRBJ2-7, with D hard to call. The V end was cut by 0 bases, the J end by 3 bases, with 12 bases between. This CDR3 is 15 amino acids long. Per germline, CDR1 MNHNS and CDR2 SASEGT. The CDR3 region has the DNA TGTGCCAGCAGTGAAGCCCCCTTAACCCGCTACGAGCAGTACTTC. It codes for CASSEAPLTRYEQYF.

The V and J genes are TRBV4-3 and TRBJ2-4; TRBD1 is a possible D gene (6 bases). Germline assignment: CDR1 LGHNA and CDR2 YSLEER. The ends were cut back, 2 bases at V and 0 bases at J, with 17 bases in the middle. The CDR3 spans 18 residues. The DNA for the CDR3 is TGCGCCAGCAGCCAACGTATGGGGGCAGGTGTAGCCAAAAACATTCAGTACTTC. It encodes CASSQRMGAGVAKNIQYF.

J is TRBJ2-7 and V is TRBV7-9; D gene ambiguous. Per germline, CDR1 SEHNR and CDR2 FQNEAQ (reference sequence). The length of the CDR3 is 12 residues. The ends were cut back, 3 bases at V and 6 bases at J, with 9 bases in the middle. CDR3 DNA: TGTGCCAGCAGCTTGCTAACGGGCGAGCAGTACTTC. Encoded protein: CASSLLTGEQYF.

The genes are TRBV6-5 and TRBJ2-7; a weak D match, TRBD1 (6 bases). The germline gives CDR1 MNHEY, CDR2 SVGAGI. This CDR3 has 12 residues. The ends were cut back, 10 bases at V and 2 bases at J, with 12 bases in the middle. This chain's CDR3 is CANPTGPYEQYF. CDR3 nucleotides: TGTGCCAACCCCACAGGGCCCTACGAGCAGTACTTC.

Regarding this clone: This CDR3 is also generated by other DNA sequences in the sample. V is TRBV7-9 and J is TRBJ1-5; 7 bases are a match to TRBD1. Germline-derived CDR1 and CDR2 are SEHNR and FQNEAQ (reference sequence). The CDR3 is 15 amino acids. Trimming at V came to 0 bases and at J to 2 bases, leaving 1 base not matched to a gene. CDR3 nucleotide sequence: TGTGCCAGCAGCTTAGCAGGGGGCGGCAATCAGCCCCAGCATTTT. The encoded protein is CASSLAGGGNQPQHF.

This chain uses TRBV7-2 with TRBJ2-3; no reliable D call. V lost 2 bases to trimming and J lost 3 bases, with 12 bases between them. The germline CDR1 and CDR2 sequences are SGHTA and FQGNSA. This CDR3 has 15 residues. CDR3 in DNA: TGTGCCAGCAGCTTACTTCGGGTGGGAACAGATACGCAGTATTTT. Residues: CASSLLRVGTDTQYF.

This chain connects TRBV28 to TRBJ2-6; the D call may be TRBD1 or TRBD2 (5 bases each). V was clipped by 5 bases and J by 1 base, with 15 bases between them. Germline CDR1 MDHEN, CDR2 SYDVKM. The CDR3 covers 17 residues. CDR3 region: CASSRQGVLSGANVLTF. In nucleotides, the CDR3 is TGTGCCAGCAGTCGGCAGGGAGTTCTATCTGGGGCCAACGTCCTGACTTTC.

The chain combines TRBV7-9 with TRBJ1-2; D not resolved. Trimming removed 7 bases from V and 4 bases from J, with 16 bases in between. CDR3 length: 14 amino acids. Germline V gene data show CDR1 as SEHNR and CDR2 as FQNEAQ (reference sequence). The CDR3 loop is CASTLSGVGYGYTF. The DNA for the CDR3 is TGTGCCAGCACCCTTTCCGGGGTCGGCTATGGCTACACCTTC.

DNA of the CDR3: TGTGCCAGCTCACCCGGCGGGCTACTAGCGGTCACCGGGGAGCTGTTTTTT. Its protein product is CASSPGGLLAVTGELFF. V is TRBV18 and J is TRBJ2-2; 8 bases are a match to TRBD2. The germline CDR1 and CDR2 sequences are KGHSH and LQKENI. The CDR3 has 17 amino acids. With V trimmed by 3 bases and J by 4 bases, 10 bases remained unmatched. The full variable domain, rest sourced from reference TRBV18 and TRBJ2-2, is NAGVMQNPRHLVRRRGQEARLRCSPMKGHSHVYWYRQLPEEGLKFMVYLQKENIIDESGMPKERFSAEFPKEGPSILRIQQVVRGDSAAYFCASSPGGLLAVTGELFFGEGSRLTVL.